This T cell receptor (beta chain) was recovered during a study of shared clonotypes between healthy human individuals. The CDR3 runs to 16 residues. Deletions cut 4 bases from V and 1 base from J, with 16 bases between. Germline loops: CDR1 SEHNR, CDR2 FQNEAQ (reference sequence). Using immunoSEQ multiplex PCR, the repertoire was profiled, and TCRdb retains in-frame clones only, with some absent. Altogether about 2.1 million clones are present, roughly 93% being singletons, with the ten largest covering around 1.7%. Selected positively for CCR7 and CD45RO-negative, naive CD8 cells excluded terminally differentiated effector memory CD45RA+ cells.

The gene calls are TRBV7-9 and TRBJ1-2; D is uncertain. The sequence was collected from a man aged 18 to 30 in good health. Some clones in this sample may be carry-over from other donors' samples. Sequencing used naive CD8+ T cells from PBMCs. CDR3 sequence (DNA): TGTGCCAGCAGCTCTCCCGGGATCTGGAGTAACTATGGCTACACCTTC. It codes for CASSSPGIWSNYGYTF.